The TCR beta chain under discussion was sequenced for a study of patients and donors after allogeneic stem cell transplantation (dated by TCRdb to about 2020). A few counts support this clonotype. The target of this receptor is not known. No base qualities exist here, and no much larger clone lies one base off it. Receptor amplification or capture employed RT-PCR. The instrument given in TCRdb is NextSeq 550. The public reads were run again by TCRdb, first through fastp at Q25 and then through MiXCR, and only productive beta chains were kept. Here each entry gathers all rows of one CDR3 protein and keeps the most common genes and DNA. The sample profile shows more than 9,000 distinct CDR3 sequences; 22% of them were found once. About 56% of the sample comes from the top ten. V lost 2 bases and J lost 8 bases; the stretch between them is 18 bases long. Per the germline V gene (reference sequence), MNHEY is the CDR1 and SMNVEV is the CDR2. CDR3 length: 16 amino acids, cysteine to phenylalanine. This entry keeps only the CDR3 DNA: 48 bases, framed from base 1.

Sequencing was performed on blood, either unsorted or a sorted T cell fraction (not recorded which). The clonotype originates from a human donor who was either an allogeneic HSCT recipient or a stem cell or donor lymphocyte infusion donor (not recorded which). It is not recorded whose cells these are; they may come from a transplant donor. Recombination connected TRBV27 to TRBJ1-4, with no confidently assigned D gene. The DNA is TGTGCCAGCAGTTTAAACGCGGTTCCCAGAGAAGAAAAACTGTTTTTT. This gives the protein CASSLNAVPREEKLFF.